This T cell receptor beta chain originates from a study of cytomegalovirus exposure and HLA in healthy donors (dated by TCRdb to 2016 to 2017). About the full investigation: According to an earlier analysis of 587 of the donors, 150 million to 200 million T cells yielded over 90 million unique TCR beta sequences and approximately 300 Gb of sequence data. Around 320 gigabases of sequencing data and approximately 93 million unique TCR sequences were included in an early release covering several hundred HLA-typed donors. Among the approximately 420 genotyped donors, more than 70% belonged to the genetic ancestry cluster associated with self-reported Caucasian donors. The study was designed to test whether signatures of past pathogen exposure could be identified by cataloging public T cell receptors. The study profiled the T cell repertoires of more than 500 subjects by immunosequencing and related them to cytomegalovirus serostatus. A separate validation cohort of approximately 130 different subjects was used in addition to the roughly 700-subject first cohort. High-throughput TCR immunosequencing, statistical association of individual TCRs with disease status, and machine learning were combined to predict cytomegalovirus infection status. To study patterns of TCR occurrence, a later analysis re-analyzed previously published TCR beta repertoires from 550 to 800 donors and added high-resolution HLA genotyping. Rather than drawing on any new phenotypic data, the later analysis identified candidate immune exposures from TCR beta sequences and the way those sequences occurred across donors. An earlier analysis of around 580 of the donors used high-throughput TCR beta sequencing to judge whether each TCR beta V gene segment behaved as functional or pseudogenic. Donor age, sex, ethnicity and CMV serostatus were compiled together with the repertoire data. In a later genetic analysis, genome-wide SNP genotypes for about three fifths of the roughly 670 donors were used, and that subset was treated as a discovery cohort. Every discovery cohort repertoire had been produced on one sequencing platform. HLA typing included class I and class II loci at four-digit resolution. The number of donors typed differed by locus, with about 620-630 for A, B, C, DRB1 and DQB1, around 500 for DQA1, approximately 580 for DPA1, and around 450 for DPB1. Four to six DR-DQ haplotypes were handled as single units for association and clustering, since linkage in the cohort was strong. On average, 235,054 unique TCR beta nucleotide sequences were sequenced per donor among about 400 genotyped donors of the cohort, with 15% to 20% of those sequences being non-productive.

The cohort consisted of approximately 670 healthy bone marrow donors. At the time of sampling, every cohort member was nominally healthy, though immune exposures that went unrecorded were likely present. The donor was CMV seropositive and belonged to the group of 250 to 350 seropositive cohort members. A peripheral blood sample was collected from each donor, and TCR beta sequencing was performed on peripheral blood mononuclear cells. Genomic DNA extraction from the blood cell samples was performed with the Qiagen DNeasy Blood Extraction Kit. Per the germline V gene, MGHDK is the CDR1 and SYGVNS is the CDR2. Including the terminal cysteine and phenylalanine, the CDR3 comprises 16 residues. Just the 48-base CDR3 DNA is kept, in frame starting at base 1. Trimming leaves V shorter by 6 bases and J shorter by 6 bases, with the junction holding 15 bases beyond the gene matches. Comments on this clone: Its antigen is currently not known. Base qualities are not at hand, and no much larger clone is one base apart.

Receptor libraries were prepared by the immunoSEQ multiplex PCR assay. For the multiplex PCR, a mixture combining 60 forward primers for TCR Vbeta segments and 13 reverse primers for TCR Jbeta segments was used. A multiplex PCR assay on genomic DNA amplified the CDR3 region of rearranged TCR beta genes. On the Illumina HiSeq System, the amplified TCR beta libraries were sequenced as 87-base-pair reads. The study's processing was this. A later analysis counted some 74 million unique TCR beta chains across the 650 to 800 repertoires, and 9 million to 14 million of these chains were shared by at least two donors. To remove PCR and sequencing errors, raw reads were error-corrected and collapsed into unique sequences using a nearest-neighbor algorithm that merged closely related sequences. To assign V, D and J gene segments, CDR3 sequences were aligned to IMGT reference sequences. Each retained sequence needed at least a six-nucleotide match to both a V gene segment and a J gene segment. A rearrangement counted as productive if the CDR3 had no stop codons and remained in frame with V and J, and every other rearrangement counted as non-productive. Following IMGT convention, CDR3 was defined as the stretch from the second conserved V-encoded cysteine to the conserved J-encoded phenylalanine. Sequences without an unambiguous match to a single V gene segment were excluded from the earlier analysis of 450 to 750 of the donors. An earlier analysis of 587 of the donors called V segments functional above 56.7% productive rearrangements and segregating when the between-donor standard deviation exceeded 5%. A statistical classification framework was built to diagnose cytomegalovirus status from the catalog of TCR beta chain sequences. In a later analysis, TCR nucleotide sequences were compared against IMGT/GENE-DB human TR gene sequences so that V and J genes could be assigned. A later analysis assigned CDR3 sequences and most-parsimonious VDJ recombination scenarios with the TCRdist pipeline. In a later analysis, every TCR beta chain was defined by the combination of its CDR3 amino acid sequence and its V-gene family, and reads without a unique V-gene family were dropped. To address suspected cross-contamination and a sequencing artifact, a later analysis removed around 600 highly shared, low-generation-probability nucleotide sequences. In a later analysis, a clonal expansion index was calculated for each public chain from normalized within-repertoire ranks of inferred template counts. Generation probabilities in a later analysis came from a VDJ recombination model fitted to out-of-frame rearrangements, and those results were checked against IGoR. In a later analysis, hypergeometric tests were used to score TCR-TCR, TCR-HLA and TCR-CMV co-occurrence, with a repertoire-size bias correction applied to TCR pairs. In a later analysis, false discovery rates were estimated by permuting HLA or CMV assignments 20 times. A later analysis grouped co-occurring TCRs with DBSCAN, adding TCRdist sequence similarity when clustering within HLA-allele-positive subsets. Repertoires with fewer than 30,000 or more than 120,000 public chains were left out of co-occurrence clustering, as were four to six repertoires with anomalous nucleotide sharing. The clones in this table, taken by TCRdb from immuneACCESS, are in-frame only. Not every clone is retained; where verified, under half of the shortfall comes from an unresolved V gene, and the cause of the rest is unknown. V, J and clone size are taken as reported in that table, and D and trimming were inferred from the DNA itself. The sample table records 150,000 or so clones; roughly 80% of these occur just once. The top ten hold more than 7% of the sample.

Overall study results and their limits: The classifier was reported to diagnose cytomegalovirus status with high specificity and sensitivity in both the original cohort and the validation cohort. In a later analysis, HLA-associated TCR beta chains showed more clonal expansion and lower generation probabilities than non-associated chains that were equally common. The 87-base-pair reads could not distinguish some IMGT-functional V segments, including TRBV6-2 and TRBV6-3, so those segments were excluded. An earlier analysis of some 590 of the donors showed that most TCR beta V segments appeared in productive rearrangements either about 90% or about 30% of the time, which broadly matched IMGT annotations. Linkage disequilibrium might explain the correlated functional status among segregating V segments, but an unknown experimental factor could not be excluded. About 15 rarely observed V segments, including chromosome 9 orphons, were excluded from the earlier analysis of just under 600 of the donors because counts were too low. In vitro tests confirmed that a few of the cytomegalovirus-associated TCR beta chains recognize cytomegalovirus antigens. In a later analysis, the rate of TCR association differed among HLA loci, with DRB1 alleles having the most associated TCRs and HLA-C alleles having the fewest. Sequencing depth was assumed to be roughly uniform across donors in the presence/absence analyses, though that assumption may not hold. V-gene and J-gene trimming of TCR beta chains was associated with a missense DCLRE1C variant in a later genetic analysis, and the association was replicated in an independent cohort. Strong co-occurrence of HLA alleles, especially DR and DQ, made assigning TCR associations to individual alleles difficult. A later genetic analysis reported fewer N-insertions in productive TCRs among donors in an Asian-associated ancestry cluster than the approximately 670-donor mean. A later analysis associated 15,000 or so TCR beta sequences with specific HLA alleles at a false discovery rate of 0.05. A further reported finding was that TCR beta sequences accurately predicted the HLA-A and HLA-B alleles for most subjects in the first cohort. According to a later analysis, parvovirus B19, influenza, CMV and Epstein-Barr virus appeared linked to several top co-occurrence clusters. Immune exposure information for the cohort was limited to CMV serostatus. This cohort had only TCR beta chains sequenced, and the lack of alpha or paired-chain data limited which features could be detected. Most CMV-associated TCR beta chains appeared to be HLA-restricted in a later analysis, and the HLA associations seemed to be driven largely by CMV exposure. The study listed approximately 150 TCR beta chains as associated with cytomegalovirus. HLA typing was unavailable for some donors at each locus, so association tests used only the typed subset. A group of highly shared sequence variants was considered likely to be a technical artifact of the sequencing pipeline. The authors suggested that the approach could potentially be generalized to other disease states and immunological phenotypes. Most TCR sequences were observed very rarely across donors, whereas some public TCRs were present in many individuals.

The sequenced material came from PBMCs. The sequence was collected from a male donor in good health and CMV-seropositive. Rearrangement joined TRBV25-1 to TRBJ2-7, and 9 junctional nucleotides match TRBD1. The CDR3 region reads CASSSSGTGIASEQYF. Read as DNA, the sequence is TGTGCCAGCAGCTCCAGTGGGACAGGGATTGCTAGCGAGCAGTACTTC.